These 18 T cell receptor beta chains share one sample of origin, sequenced in a study of cytomegalovirus exposure and HLA in healthy donors. The PCR had 60 Vbeta and 13 Jbeta primers. Produced via immunoSEQ multiplex PCR; TCRdb's table is partial and in-frame only. In the table there are more than 120,000 clones, approximately 80% of which are singletons. The sample was PBMCs. All receptors derive from a middle-aged woman in good health and CMV-seropositive.

V is TRBV10-3 and J is TRBJ2-2; maybe TRBD1 (6 bases). The CDR3 has 15 amino acids. Germline V gene sequence: CDR1 ENHRY, CDR2 SYGVKD. Trimming left V 6 bases short and J 1 base short, with 12 bases between. Written as DNA, the CDR3 is TGTGCCATCAGGGACGAACAGGGGAACACCGGGGAGCTGTTTTTT. Residues: CAIRDEQGNTGELFF.

This sequence joins TRBV30 and TRBJ1-2; D is unresolved. Trimming shortened V by 5 bases and J by 2 bases, and 15 bases separated the two germline ends. Germline loops: CDR1 GTSNPN, CDR2 SVGIG (reference sequence). The CDR3 sequence is 14 residues long. CDR3 coding DNA: TGTGCCTGGGTCACAGCAGCCAAAAACTATGGCTACACCTTC. This encodes CAWVTAAKNYGYTF.

The chain has TRBV5-4 and TRBJ1-2; D gene unclear. Germline CDR1 reads SGHNT; CDR2 reads YYREEE (reference sequence). This CDR3 comprises 13 residues. V was clipped by 0 bases and J by 2 bases, with 5 bases between them. The DNA for the CDR3 is TGTGCCAGCAGCTTGGTATCCAACTATGGCTACACCTTC. Its protein is CASSLVSNYGYTF.

The chain recombines TRBV5-1 with TRBJ2-2; TRBD1 agrees at 8 bases. V gave up 1 base and J gave up 4 bases; unmatched junction bases: 3. This CDR3 contains 15 residues. CDR1 SGHRS and CDR2 YFSETQ come from the germline V gene. The CDR3 here is CASSLNRGATGELFF. The CDR3 bases are TGCGCCAGCAGCTTGAACAGGGGGGCCACCGGGGAGCTGTTTTTT.

A word on this clone: A read error is likely, as this CDR3 ends without the conserved phenylalanine or tryptophan. Here the CDR3 DNA reads TGTGCCAGCAGCCAATTAACCGGACAGGGGAGCACTGAAGCTTTCTCT. Its translation: CASSQLTGQGSTEAFS. V and J are TRBV4-2 and TRBJ1-1; the match to TRBD1 covers 9 bases. Unmatched junction bases numbered 8, after V lost 2 bases and J lost 4 bases. The germline CDR1 and CDR2 sequences are LGHNA and YNFKEQ. This CDR3 region has 16 residues.

This clone was recorded once. This sequence joins TRBV6-1 and TRBJ2-2; 10 positions match TRBD2. CDR1 is MNHNS and CDR2 is SASEGT in the germline V gene. Trimming removed 3 bases from V and 5 bases from J; junction bases left unmatched: 6. This CDR3 is built from 16 residues. CDR3 in amino acids: CASSERLAGDTGELFF. The DNA of the CDR3 is TGTGCCAGCAGTGAGCGTCTAGCGGGAGATACCGGGGAGCTGTTTTTT.

V usage is TRBV2 and J usage is TRBJ2-3; 10 nucleotides match TRBD1. Germline values: CDR1 SNHLY, CDR2 FYNNEI. The junction had 6 bases not matched to a gene; V was cut back by 10 bases and J by 5 bases. The CDR3 has 13 residues. The CDR3 DNA is TGTGCCATCTCCAGGGACAGGGGAGATACGCAGTATTTT. Translated: CAISRDRGDTQYF.

This sequence joins TRBV5-1 and TRBJ2-7; TRBD2 aligns across 7 bases. The junction had 16 bases not matched to a gene; V was cut back by 4 bases and J by 0 bases. Germline V gene data show CDR1 as SGHRS and CDR2 as YFSETQ. CDR3 length: 18 residues. The CDR3 DNA sequence: TGCGCCAGCAGCCCATCACCGGACTTGGCTAGCGGCTCCTACGAGCAGTACTTC. Amino acids: CASSPSPDLASGSYEQYF.

The rearrangement joins TRBV7-3 to TRBJ2-3; D not certain. This CDR3 comprises 14 residues. Germline CDR1 SGHTA, CDR2 FQGTGA. V was cut by 2 bases and J by 2 bases, with 8 bases left in between. The DNA of the CDR3 is TGTGCCAGCAGCTTAGGGCCTTCCACAGATACGCAGTATTTT. Amino acids: CASSLGPSTDTQYF.

The CDR3 bases are TGTGCCAGCAGAGTTCTAGCGGGTTCTCAAGAGACCCAGTACTTC. It is translated as CASRVLAGSQETQYF. The V call is TRBV6-1, the J call TRBJ2-5; 8 bases agree with TRBD2. CDR1 and CDR2 (germline): MNHNS, SASEGT. J gave up 2 bases and V 6 bases, and 8 bases lay outside the gene matches. This CDR3 comprises 15 residues.

The rearrangement joins TRBV29-1 to TRBJ1-2; 8 bases agree with TRBD1. The junction had 9 bases not matched to a gene; V was cut back by 4 bases and J by 8 bases. Germline assignment: CDR1 SQVTM and CDR2 ANQGSEA. The CDR3 totals 13 residues. CDR3 in amino acids: CSVGRTGYGGYTF. The CDR3 DNA follows: TGCAGCGTTGGCCGGACAGGGTACGGGGGCTACACCTTC.

This clone was recorded a few times. This chain uses TRBV7-8 with TRBJ1-2; the match to TRBD1 covers 7 bases. The CDR3 contains 14 residues. Germline V CDR1 and CDR2: SGHVS, FQNEAQ. J lost 4 bases, V lost 5 bases, and 7 bases had no gene match. The CDR3 spells CASSGRQGVYGYTF. The CDR3 nucleotides are TGTGCCAGCAGCGGGCGACAGGGTGTCTATGGCTACACCTTC. Full variable domain (remainder filled in from reference TRBV7-8 and TRBJ1-2): GAGVSQSPRYKVAKRGQDVALRCDPISGHVSLFWYQQALGQGPEFLTYFQNEAQLDKSGLPSDRFFAERPEGSVSTLKIQRTQQEDSAVYLCASSGRQGVYGYTFGSGTRLTVV.

The chain has TRBV20-1 and TRBJ1-2; the D gene is possibly TRBD1 (5 bases). From germline, CDR1 is DFQATT and CDR2 SNEGSKA (reference sequence). V lost 3 bases and J 5 bases, leaving 7 bases between the germline ends. The CDR3 has 11 amino acids. CDR3 DNA sequence: TGCAGTGCTAGGGGGCAATATGGCTACACCTTC. It specifies CSARGQYGYTF.

The chain couples TRBV7-8 to TRBJ2-5; 9 bases are shared with TRBD2. The tail of the sequence fits TRBJ2-7 better, so the J call may be wrong. This CDR3 contains 15 residues. CDR1 and CDR2 (germline): SGHVS, FQNEAQ. For the CDR3, the DNA is TGTGCCAGCAGCCCCCAAGCGGGAGGCAGCTACGAGCAGTACTTC. It yields the protein CASSPQAGGSYEQYF.

J is TRBJ2-5 and V is TRBV5-1; 8 positions agree with TRBD2. This CDR3 is built from 15 residues. Germline values: CDR1 SGHRS, CDR2 YFSETQ. Trimming removed 6 bases from V and 2 bases from J; junction bases left unmatched: 9. DNA of the CDR3: TGCGCCAGCAACCTCCTGCCGGGGGGGCAAGAGACCCAGTACTTC. Translation gives CASNLLPGGQETQYF. Together with reference TRBV5-1 and TRBJ2-5, the CDR3 gives the full variable domain: KAGVTQTPRYLIKTRGQQVTLSCSPISGHRSVSWYQQTPGQGLQFLFEYFSETQRNKGNFPGRFSGRQFSNSRSEMNVSTLELGDSALYLCASNLLPGGQETQYFGPGTRLLVL.

This chain links TRBV6-5 with TRBJ2-5; 8 bases match TRBD1. This CDR3 is built from 14 residues. CDR1 and CDR2 from the germline V gene are MNHEY and SVGAGI. Losses at the gene ends were 6 bases for V and 5 bases for J; bases not matched to a gene: 8. The CDR3 here is CASSYGQGGETQYF. The CDR3 DNA reads as TGTGCCAGCAGCTACGGACAGGGTGGCGAGACCCAGTACTTC.

The table lists this clone with a count of one. This chain links TRBV2 with TRBJ1-1; 12 bases map to TRBD1. V gave up 2 bases and J gave up 10 bases; unmatched junction bases: 8. The germline V gene has CDR1 SNHLY and CDR2 FYNNEI. The CDR3 is 15 residues long. CDR3 sequence (DNA): TGTGCCAGCAGTGAACTGGGACAGGGGGCAGGTGTAGCTTTCTTT. Amino acids: CASSELGQGAGVAFF.

J is TRBJ1-1 and V is TRBV4-1; TRBD1 is a possible D gene (6 bases). The CDR3 covers 17 residues. Germline CDR1 reads MGHRA; CDR2 reads YSYEKL. Deletions cut 1 base from V and 0 bases from J, with 15 bases between. This CDR3 reads CASSQAPRGRVNTEAFF. CDR3 nucleotide sequence: TGCGCCAGCAGCCAAGCCCCCAGGGGACGGGTGAACACTGAAGCTTTCTTT.